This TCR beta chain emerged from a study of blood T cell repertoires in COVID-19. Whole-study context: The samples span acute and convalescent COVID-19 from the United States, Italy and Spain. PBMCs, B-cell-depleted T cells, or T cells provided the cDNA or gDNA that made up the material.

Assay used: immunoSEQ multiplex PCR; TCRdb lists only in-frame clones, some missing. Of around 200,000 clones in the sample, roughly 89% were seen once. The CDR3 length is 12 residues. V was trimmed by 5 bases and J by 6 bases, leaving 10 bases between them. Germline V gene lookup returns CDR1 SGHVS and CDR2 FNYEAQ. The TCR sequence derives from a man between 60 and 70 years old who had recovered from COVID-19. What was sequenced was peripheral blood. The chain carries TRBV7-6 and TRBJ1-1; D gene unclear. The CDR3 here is CASSPSTAEAFF. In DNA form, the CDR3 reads TGTGCCAGCAGCCCCTCTACCGCTGAAGCTTTCTTT.